The source of this T cell receptor beta chain is a study of blood T cell repertoires in COVID-19 (dated by TCRdb to 2020 to 2021). Some background on the complete study: Collaborator samples came from the United States, Italy and Spain and covered acute and convalescent phases of COVID-19. The prospective study material was composed of cDNA or gDNA derived from T cells, B-cell-depleted T cells, or PBMCs. The dataset comprised deeply sampled blood TCRbeta repertoires from subjects exposed to, actively infected with, or recovered from COVID-19. The repertoires were made available in a free public database intended to serve as a resource for research on the immune response to SARS-CoV-2. The samples were drawn from the first 160 participants of the ongoing ImmuneRACE study and from 1,200 or so subjects provided by 6 global collaborators. Nearly every sample came with metadata listing a de-identified subject ID, COVID-19 status, age in years and sex. Where available, HLA class I and class II types were taken from metadata supplied by the sample provider and were not determined by assay-based typing.

Collaborating institutions collected whole blood in K2EDTA tubes following their own protocols. Collaborator samples were shipped for TCRbeta analysis as frozen whole blood, isolated PBMCs, or DNA extracted from either sample type. In regard to this clone: Its antigen is currently not known. No much larger clonotype is one base removed from it; base qualities were not supplied.

The germline V gene encodes CDR1 SGHKS and CDR2 YYEKEE (reference sequence). CDR3 length: 16 amino acids, cysteine to phenylalanine. Kept here is only the CDR3 DNA, which spans 48 bases and is read in frame from base 1. At the junction V is shortened by 3 bases and J by 1 base, with 14 bases in between. TCRbeta CDR3 regions were amplified from genomic DNA by means of the immunoSEQ Assay, a bias-controlled multiplex PCR. The authors' analysis ran thus. The number of nucleated cells in each sample was estimated by amplification of reference gene primers within the assay. To quantify the absolute abundance of each unique TCRbeta CDR3 rearrangement, sequence reads were collapsed and filtered. For each sample, productive Simpson clonality was calculated as the square root of Simpson's diversity index over productive rearrangements. The clones in this table, taken by TCRdb from immuneACCESS, are in-frame only. Not every clone is retained; where verified, under half of the shortfall comes from an unresolved V gene, and the cause of the rest is unknown. That table is the source of V, J and clone size, and D and trimming were worked out from the DNA. This sample holds roughly 21,000 clones; around 89% were observed only once. The ten largest clones take up 15% to 20% of the sample.

What the authors observed across the whole study: The amount of clinical and demographic metadata varied by source and participant and was provided uncurated.

The sequencing input was peripheral blood. Rearrangement joined TRBV5-5 to TRBJ2-1; TRBD2 could be the D gene, as 5 bases match. The receptor comes from a man between 70 and 80 years old with active COVID-19. The CDR3 amino acid sequence is: CASSSTSFRSYNEQFF. The DNA sequence is given as TGTGCCAGCAGCTCAACTAGTTTCCGTTCCTACAATGAGCAGTTCTTC.